This T cell receptor beta chain derives from a study of blood T cell repertoires in COVID-19. The wider study: T cells, B-cell-depleted T cells, or PBMCs supplied cDNA or gDNA.

Authors' analysis steps: The authors estimated nucleated cell counts from reference gene primer amplification. TCRdb's table, derived via immunoSEQ multiplex PCR, lists solely in-frame clones and lacks some. V and J calls and clone size are given by that table; D and trimming were obtained from the DNA. The sample carries hundreds of thousands of clones, approximately 91% recorded once. CDR1 LNHNV and CDR2 YYDKDF come from the germline V gene (reference sequence). The V and J ends lost 9 bases and 3 bases respectively, with 15 bases between them. CDR3 length: 13 amino acids. Sequenced input: peripheral blood. The sequence was collected from a woman in her twenties or thirties with acute or convalescent COVID-19. V is TRBV15 and J is TRBJ2-7; D possibly corresponds to TRBD2 (6 bases). The CDR3 protein is CATRDGSVYEQYF. The CDR3 DNA sequence: TGTGCCACGCGGGACGGGAGTGTCTACGAGCAGTACTTC.